This TCR beta chain comes out of a study of T cells in Graves' hyperthyroidism and ophthalmopathy. The CDR3 regions of TCR beta were amplified from RNA transcripts. When the TCR CDR3 underwent first-round RT-PCR, the HTBI primer set was used. MiXCR, applied by TCRdb to the multiplex PCR reads, yields one record per CDR3 protein. The table lists nearly 600,000 distinct CDR3 sequences, about 15% of them singletons, with approximately 5.7% in the top ten. Points from the study as a whole: Progression to ophthalmopathy was predicted a median of roughly 6.8 months early.

The table lists this clonotype with many counts. Its target is not known. Hyperthyroidism had been newly diagnosed in patients aged 18 to 65, and its duration was under 2 months. PBMCs were obtained from under 13 ml fresh peripheral blood. Trimming took 0 bases from V and 4 from J, leaving 7 bases between them. The germline gives CDR1 DFQATT, CDR2 SNEGSKA (reference sequence). The CDR3 spans 13 residues. This receptor was obtained from a woman in her twenties or thirties with Graves' hyperthyroidism that later progressed to Graves' ophthalmopathy. Sequencing was done on a sample of blood. The chain joins TRBV20-1 to TRBJ1-3; no clear D gene. CDR3 sequence: CSARDEQGNTIYF. The CDR3 DNA sequence: TGCAGTGCTAGAGATGAGCAGGGAAACACCATATATTTT.